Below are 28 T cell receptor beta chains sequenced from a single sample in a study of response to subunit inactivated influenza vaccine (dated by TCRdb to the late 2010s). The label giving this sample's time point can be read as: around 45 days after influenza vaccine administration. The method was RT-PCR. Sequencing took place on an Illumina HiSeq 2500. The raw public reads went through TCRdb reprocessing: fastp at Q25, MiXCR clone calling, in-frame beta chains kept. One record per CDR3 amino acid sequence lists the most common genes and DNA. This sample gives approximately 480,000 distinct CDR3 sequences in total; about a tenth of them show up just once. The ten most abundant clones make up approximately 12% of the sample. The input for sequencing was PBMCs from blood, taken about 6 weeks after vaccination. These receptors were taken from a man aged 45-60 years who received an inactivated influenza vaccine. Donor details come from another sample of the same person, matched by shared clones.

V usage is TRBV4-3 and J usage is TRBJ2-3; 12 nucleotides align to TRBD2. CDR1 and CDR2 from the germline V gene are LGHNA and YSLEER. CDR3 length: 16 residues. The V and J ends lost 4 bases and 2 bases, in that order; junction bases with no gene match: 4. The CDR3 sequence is CASSPASGRVTDTQYF. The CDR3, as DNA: TGCGCCAGCAGCCCTGCTAGCGGGAGGGTCACAGATACGCAGTATTTT.

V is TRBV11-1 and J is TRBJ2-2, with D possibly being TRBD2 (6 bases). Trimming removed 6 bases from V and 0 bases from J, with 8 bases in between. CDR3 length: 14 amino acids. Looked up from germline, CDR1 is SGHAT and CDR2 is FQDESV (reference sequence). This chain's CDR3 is CASRAGSNTGELFF. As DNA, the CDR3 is TGTGCCAGCAGGGCGGGATCGAACACCGGGGAGCTGTTTTTT.

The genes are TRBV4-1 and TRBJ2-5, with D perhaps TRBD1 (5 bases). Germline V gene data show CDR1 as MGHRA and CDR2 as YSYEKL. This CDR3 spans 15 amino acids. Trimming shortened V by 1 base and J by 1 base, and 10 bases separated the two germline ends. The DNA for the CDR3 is TGCGCCAGCAGCCAAGGGACACCAATCCAAGAGACCCAGTACTTC. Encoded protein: CASSQGTPIQETQYF.

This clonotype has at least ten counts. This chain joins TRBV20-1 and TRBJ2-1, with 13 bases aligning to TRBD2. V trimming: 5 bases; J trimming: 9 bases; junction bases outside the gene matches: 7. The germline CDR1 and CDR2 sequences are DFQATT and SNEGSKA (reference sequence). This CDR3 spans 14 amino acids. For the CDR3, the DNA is TGCAGTGCTCAACTAGCGGGAGGGCCCGGTGAGCAGTTCTTC. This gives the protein CSAQLAGGPGEQFF.

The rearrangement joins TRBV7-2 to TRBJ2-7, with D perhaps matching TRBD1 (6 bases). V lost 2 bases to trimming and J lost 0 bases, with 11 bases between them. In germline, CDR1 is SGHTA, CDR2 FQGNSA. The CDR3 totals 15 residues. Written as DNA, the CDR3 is TGTGCCAGCAGCTTAATGACAGGTAGCTCCTACGAGCAGTACTTC. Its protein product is CASSLMTGSSYEQYF.

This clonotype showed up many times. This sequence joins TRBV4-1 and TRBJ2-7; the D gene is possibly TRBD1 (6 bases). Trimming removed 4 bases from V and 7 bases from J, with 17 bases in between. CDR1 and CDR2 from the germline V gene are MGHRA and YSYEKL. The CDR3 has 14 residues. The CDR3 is CASSRGTPMVEQYF. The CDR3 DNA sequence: TGCGCCAGCAGCCGAGGGACACCGATGGTAGAGCAGTACTTC.

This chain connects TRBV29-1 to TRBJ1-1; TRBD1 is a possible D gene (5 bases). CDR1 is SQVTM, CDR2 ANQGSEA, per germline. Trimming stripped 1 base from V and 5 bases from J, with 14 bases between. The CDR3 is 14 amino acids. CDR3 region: CSVEGEAGRTEAFF. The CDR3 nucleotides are TGCAGCGTTGAAGGGGAGGCAGGGAGGACTGAAGCTTTCTTT.

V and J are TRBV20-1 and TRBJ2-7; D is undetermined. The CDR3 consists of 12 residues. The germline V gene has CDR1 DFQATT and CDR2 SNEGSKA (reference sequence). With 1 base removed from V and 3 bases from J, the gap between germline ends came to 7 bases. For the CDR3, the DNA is TGCAGTGCTAGAGGCATGAGCTACGAGCAGTACTTC. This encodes CSARGMSYEQYF.

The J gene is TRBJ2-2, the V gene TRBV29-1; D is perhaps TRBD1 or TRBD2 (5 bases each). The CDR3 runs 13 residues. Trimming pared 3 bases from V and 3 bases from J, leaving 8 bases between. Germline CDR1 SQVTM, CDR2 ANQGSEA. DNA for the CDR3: TGCAGCGTTGATGGGGGTTACACCGGGGAGCTGTTTTTT. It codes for CSVDGGYTGELFF.

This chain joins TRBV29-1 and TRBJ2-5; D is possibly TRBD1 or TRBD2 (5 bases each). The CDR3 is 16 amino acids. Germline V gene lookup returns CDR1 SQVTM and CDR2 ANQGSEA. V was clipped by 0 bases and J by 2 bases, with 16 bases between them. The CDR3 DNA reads TGCAGCGTTGAAGACCGCTTCGGGGCGGCTCAAGAGACCCAGTACTTC. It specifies CSVEDRFGAAQETQYF.

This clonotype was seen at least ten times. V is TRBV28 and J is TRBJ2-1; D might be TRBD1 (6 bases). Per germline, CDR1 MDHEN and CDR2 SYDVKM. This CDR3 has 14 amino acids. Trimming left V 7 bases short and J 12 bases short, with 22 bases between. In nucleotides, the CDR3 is TGTGCCAGCAAACTCCAAGCCTTCAGGGGATGGCAGTTCTTC. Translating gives CASKLQAFRGWQFF.

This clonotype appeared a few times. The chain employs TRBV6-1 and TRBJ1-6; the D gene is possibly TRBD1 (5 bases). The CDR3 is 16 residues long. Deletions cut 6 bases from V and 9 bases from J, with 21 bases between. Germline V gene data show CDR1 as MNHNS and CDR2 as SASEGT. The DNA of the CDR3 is TGTGCCAGCAGAAGGGAAGGCGGGACGTCGGGTTCACCCCTCCACTTT. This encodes CASRREGGTSGSPLHF.

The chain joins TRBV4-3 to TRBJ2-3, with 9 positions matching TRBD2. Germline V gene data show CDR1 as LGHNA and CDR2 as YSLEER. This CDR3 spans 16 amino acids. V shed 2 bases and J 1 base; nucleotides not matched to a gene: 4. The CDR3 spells CASSQRASGGTDTQYF. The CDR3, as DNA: TGCGCCAGCAGCCAAAGGGCTAGCGGGGGCACAGATACGCAGTATTTT.

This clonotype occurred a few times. CDR3 amino acids: CASSSSGGGGEAFF. CDR3 sequence (DNA): TGTGCCAGCAGCTCCTCTGGGGGGGGTGGTGAAGCTTTCTTT. This chain links TRBV7-2 with TRBJ1-1; TRBD1 might be the D (5 bases). Germline V gene sequence: CDR1 SGHTA, CDR2 FQGNSA. The V and J ends lost 4 bases and 7 bases respectively, with 16 bases between them. CDR3 length: 14 amino acids.

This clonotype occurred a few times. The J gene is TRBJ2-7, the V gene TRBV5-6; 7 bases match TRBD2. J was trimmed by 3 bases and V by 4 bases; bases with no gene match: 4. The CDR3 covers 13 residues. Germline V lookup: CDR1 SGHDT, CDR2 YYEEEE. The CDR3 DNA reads TGTGCCAGCAGCGCAACTAGCGTCTACGAGCAGTACTTC. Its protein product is CASSATSVYEQYF. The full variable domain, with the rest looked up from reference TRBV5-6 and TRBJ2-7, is DAGVTQSPTHLIKTRGQQVTLRCSPKSGHDTVSWYQQALGQGPQFIFQYYEEEERQRGNFPDRFSGHQFPNYSSELNVNALLLGDSALYLCASSATSVYEQYFGPGTRLTVT.

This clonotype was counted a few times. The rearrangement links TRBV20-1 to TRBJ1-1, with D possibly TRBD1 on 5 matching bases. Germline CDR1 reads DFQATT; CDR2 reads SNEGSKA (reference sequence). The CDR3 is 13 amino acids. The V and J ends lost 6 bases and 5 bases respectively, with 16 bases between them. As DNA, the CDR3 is TGCAGTGCCCTACCCGGGGCATGGACTGAAGCTTTCTTT. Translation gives CSALPGAWTEAFF.

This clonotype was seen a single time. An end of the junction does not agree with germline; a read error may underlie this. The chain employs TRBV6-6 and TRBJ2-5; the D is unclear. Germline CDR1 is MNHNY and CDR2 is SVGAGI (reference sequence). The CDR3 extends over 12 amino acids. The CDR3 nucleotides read TGTTCCAGCAGTTACGATTGGGAGACCCAGTACTTC. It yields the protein CSSSYDWETQYF.

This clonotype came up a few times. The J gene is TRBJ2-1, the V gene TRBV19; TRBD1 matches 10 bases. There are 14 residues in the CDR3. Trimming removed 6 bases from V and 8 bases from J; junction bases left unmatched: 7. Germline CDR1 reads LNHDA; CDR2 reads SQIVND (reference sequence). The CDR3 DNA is TGTGCCAGTAGGAGGGACAGGGGTATGGATGAGCAGTTCTTC. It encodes CASRRDRGMDEQFF.

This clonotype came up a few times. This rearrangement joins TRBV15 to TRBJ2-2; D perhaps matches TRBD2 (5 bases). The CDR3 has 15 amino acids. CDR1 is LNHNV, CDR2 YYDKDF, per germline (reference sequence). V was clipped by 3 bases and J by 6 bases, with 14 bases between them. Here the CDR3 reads CATSSDYPGAGELFF. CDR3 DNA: TGTGCCACCAGCAGCGACTACCCTGGGGCCGGGGAGCTGTTTTTT.

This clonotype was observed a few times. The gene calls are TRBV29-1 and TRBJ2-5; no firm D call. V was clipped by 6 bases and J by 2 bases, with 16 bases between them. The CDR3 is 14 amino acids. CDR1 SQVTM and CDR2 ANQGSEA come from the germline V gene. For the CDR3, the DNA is TGCAGCGTCGCAGGTGGATGGAGTCAAGAGACCCAGTACTTC. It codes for CSVAGGWSQETQYF.

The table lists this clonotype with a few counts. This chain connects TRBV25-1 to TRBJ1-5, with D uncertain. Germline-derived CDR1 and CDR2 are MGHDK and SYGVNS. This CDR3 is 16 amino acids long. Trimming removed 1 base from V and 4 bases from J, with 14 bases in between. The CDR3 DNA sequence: TGTGCCAGCAGTGAATGCTTAGAGGGAGTAAATCAGCCCCAGCATTTT. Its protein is CASSECLEGVNQPQHF.

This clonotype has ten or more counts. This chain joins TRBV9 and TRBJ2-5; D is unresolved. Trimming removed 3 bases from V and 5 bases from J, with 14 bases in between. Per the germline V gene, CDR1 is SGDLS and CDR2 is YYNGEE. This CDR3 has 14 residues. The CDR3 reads CASSDPGRTETQYF. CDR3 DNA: TGTGCCAGCAGCGACCCTGGACGGACGGAGACCCAGTACTTC.

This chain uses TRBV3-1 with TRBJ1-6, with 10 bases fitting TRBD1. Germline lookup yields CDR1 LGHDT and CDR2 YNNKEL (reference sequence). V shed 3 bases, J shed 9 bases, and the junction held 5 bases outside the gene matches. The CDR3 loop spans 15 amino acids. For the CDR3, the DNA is TGTGCCAGCAGCCAGATGACAGGGGGCATTTCACCCCTCCACTTT. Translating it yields CASSQMTGGISPLHF.

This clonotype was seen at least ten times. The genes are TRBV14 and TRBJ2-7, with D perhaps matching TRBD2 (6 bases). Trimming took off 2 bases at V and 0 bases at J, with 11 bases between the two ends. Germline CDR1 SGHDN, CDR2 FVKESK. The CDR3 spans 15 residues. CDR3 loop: CASSQQGLGSYEQYF. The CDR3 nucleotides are TGTGCCAGCAGCCAACAGGGACTCGGCTCCTACGAGCAGTACTTC.

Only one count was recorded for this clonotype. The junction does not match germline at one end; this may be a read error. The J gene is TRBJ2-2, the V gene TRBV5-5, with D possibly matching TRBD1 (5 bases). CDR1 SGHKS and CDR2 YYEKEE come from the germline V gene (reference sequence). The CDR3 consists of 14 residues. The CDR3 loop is CVSSSARESGELFF. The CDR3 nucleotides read TGTGTCAGCAGCTCAGCCAGGGAATCCGGGGAGCTGTTTTTT.

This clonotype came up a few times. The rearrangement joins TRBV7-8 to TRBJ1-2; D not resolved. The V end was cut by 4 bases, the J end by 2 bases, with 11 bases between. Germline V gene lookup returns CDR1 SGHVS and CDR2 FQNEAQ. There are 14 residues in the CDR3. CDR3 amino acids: CASSSRSGNYGYTF. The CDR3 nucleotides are TGTGCCAGCAGCTCCCGCTCGGGAAACTATGGCTACACCTTC.

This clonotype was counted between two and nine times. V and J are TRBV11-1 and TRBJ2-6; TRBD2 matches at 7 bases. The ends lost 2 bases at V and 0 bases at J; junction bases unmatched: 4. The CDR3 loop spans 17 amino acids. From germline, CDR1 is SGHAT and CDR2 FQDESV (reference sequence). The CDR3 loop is CASSLRLAPSGANVLTF. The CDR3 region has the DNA TGTGCCAGCAGCTTACGACTAGCCCCCTCTGGGGCCAACGTCCTGACTTTC.

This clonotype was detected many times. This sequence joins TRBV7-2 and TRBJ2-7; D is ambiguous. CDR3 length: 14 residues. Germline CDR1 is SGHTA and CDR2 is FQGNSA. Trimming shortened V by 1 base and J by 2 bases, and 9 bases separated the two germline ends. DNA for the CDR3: TGTGCCAGCAGCTTAGTCCCCTCCACCTACGAGCAGTACTTC. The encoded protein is CASSLVPSTYEQYF. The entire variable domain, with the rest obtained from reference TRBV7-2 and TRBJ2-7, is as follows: GAGVSQSPSNKVTEKGKDVELRCDPISGHTALYWYRQSLGQGLEFLIYFQGNSAPDKSGLPSDRFSAERTGGSVSTLTIQRTQQEDSAVYLCASSLVPSTYEQYFGPGTRLTVT.